Listed below are T cell receptor beta chains from one sample, sequenced in a study of brain metastases from non-small cell lung cancer. This table comes from immunoSEQ multiplex PCR, and its TCRdb copy is limited to in-frame clones, with some not included. Among about 1,000 clones, around 80% were seen once, and the ten largest hold 9.5% to 15%. The sequenced sample consisted of tissue from a brain metastasis. The receptors shown here come from a donor at least 40 years old with non-small cell lung cancer. Each CDR3 is given with its conserved first and last residue. Each record gives: J gene, V gene, clone size, CDR3 protein. Only part of the rows carry a size: once, few, many, or a class if the clone is expanded.

J gene: TRBJ2-7
V gene: TRBV6-5
clone size: few
CDR3 protein: CASSYRDSTSYEQYF

J gene: TRBJ2-5
V gene: TRBV29-1
clone size: .
CDR3 protein: CSMLGGGDQETQYF

J gene: TRBJ1-5
V gene: TRBV7-9
clone size: .
CDR3 protein: CASSLGNQPQHF

J gene: TRBJ2-7
V gene: TRBV28
clone size: .
CDR3 protein: CASSKPGLASNEQYF

J gene: TRBJ1-2
V gene: TRBV29-1
clone size: .
CDR3 protein: CSVEPAGNYGYTF

J gene: TRBJ1-1
V gene: TRBV30
clone size: .
CDR3 protein: CAWTGDRRTEAFF

J gene: TRBJ2-2
V gene: TRBV9
clone size: .
CDR3 protein: CASSPRLLPGNTGELFF

J gene: TRBJ2-7
V gene: TRBV6-1
clone size: .
CDR3 protein: CASSEWGAGQFGEQYF

J gene: TRBJ2-3
V gene: TRBV5-1
clone size: once
CDR3 protein: CASRGFDTDTQYF

J gene: TRBJ2-6
V gene: TRBV7-2
clone size: .
CDR3 protein: CASSLAGAGGANVLTF

J gene: TRBJ2-3
V gene: TRBV15
clone size: .
CDR3 protein: CATSRDKGSTDTQYF

J gene: TRBJ1-6
V gene: TRBV7-9
clone size: .
CDR3 protein: CASSFFQGSPLHF

J gene: TRBJ2-3
V gene: TRBV5-1
clone size: .
CDR3 protein: CASSLVLAGFTDTQYF